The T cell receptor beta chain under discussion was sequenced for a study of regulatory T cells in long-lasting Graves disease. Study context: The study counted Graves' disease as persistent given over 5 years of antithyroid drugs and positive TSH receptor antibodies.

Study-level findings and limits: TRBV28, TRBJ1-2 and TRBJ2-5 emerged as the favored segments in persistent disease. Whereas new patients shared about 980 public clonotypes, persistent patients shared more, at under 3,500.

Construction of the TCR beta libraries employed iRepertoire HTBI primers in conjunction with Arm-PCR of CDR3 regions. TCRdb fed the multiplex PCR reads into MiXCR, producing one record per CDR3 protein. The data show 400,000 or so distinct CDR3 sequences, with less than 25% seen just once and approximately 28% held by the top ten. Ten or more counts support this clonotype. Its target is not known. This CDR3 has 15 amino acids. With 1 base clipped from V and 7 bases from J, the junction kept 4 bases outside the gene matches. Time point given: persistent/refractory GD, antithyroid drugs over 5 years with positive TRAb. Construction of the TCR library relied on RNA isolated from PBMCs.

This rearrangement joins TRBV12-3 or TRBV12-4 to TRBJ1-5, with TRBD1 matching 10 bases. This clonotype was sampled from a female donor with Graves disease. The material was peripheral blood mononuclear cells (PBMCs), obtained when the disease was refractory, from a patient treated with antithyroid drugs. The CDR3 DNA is TGTGCCAGCAGTTTAGGGGACAGGGGAGGACAGCCCCAGCATTTT. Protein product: CASSLGDRGGQPQHF.